This T cell receptor beta chain was sequenced in a study of blood T cell repertoires in COVID-19. About the study: Acute-phase and convalescent COVID-19 samples originated in the United States, Italy and Spain.

This CDR3 is 15 amino acids long. V was pared by 8 bases and J by 1 base, with 18 bases between. CDR1 and CDR2 from the germline V gene are MDHEN and SYDVKM. Original processing notes: Nucleated cell counts were estimated from reference gene primer amplification. Only in-frame clones appear in the TCRdb table, and some are missing; sequencing was by immunoSEQ multiplex PCR. The DNA gave D and trimming, while V, J and clone size come from that table. In the table there are a few hundred thousand clones, 85% to 90% of which are singletons. Participant age was roughly 18 to 95 years, and participants resided in about two dozen US areas. Researchers sorted participants into cohorts using their self-reported clinical history.

This chain links TRBV28 with TRBJ2-7, with D tentatively TRBD2 (7 bases). Specimen: PBMCs or T cells enriched from blood (not recorded which). The TCR sequence derives from a woman under 30 who had recovered from COVID-19. As DNA, the CDR3 is TGTGCCAGCCGTGCGACGGGGGGCGCATCCTACGAGCAGTACTTC. As protein: CASRATGGASYEQYF. The entire variable domain, with the rest obtained from reference TRBV28 and TRBJ2-7, is as follows: DVKVTQSSRYLVKRTGEKVFLECVQDMDHENMFWYRQDPGLGLRLIYFSYDVKMKEKGDIPEGYSVSREKKERFSLILESASTNQTSMYLCASRATGGASYEQYFGPGTRLTVT.